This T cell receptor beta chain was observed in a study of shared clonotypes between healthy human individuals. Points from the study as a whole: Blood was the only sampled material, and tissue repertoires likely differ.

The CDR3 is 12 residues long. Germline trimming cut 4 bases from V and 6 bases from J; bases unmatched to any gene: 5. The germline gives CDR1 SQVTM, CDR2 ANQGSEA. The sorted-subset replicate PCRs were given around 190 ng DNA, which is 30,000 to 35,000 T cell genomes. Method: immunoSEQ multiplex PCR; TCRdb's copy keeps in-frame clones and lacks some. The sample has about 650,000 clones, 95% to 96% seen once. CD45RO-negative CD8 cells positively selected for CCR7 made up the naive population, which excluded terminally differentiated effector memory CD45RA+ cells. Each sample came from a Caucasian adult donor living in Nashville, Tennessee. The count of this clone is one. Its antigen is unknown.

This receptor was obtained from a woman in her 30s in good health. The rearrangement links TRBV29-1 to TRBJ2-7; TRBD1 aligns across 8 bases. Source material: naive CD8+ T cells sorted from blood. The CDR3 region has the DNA TGCAGCGTTGCCCAGGGGGCGTTCGAGCAGTACTTC. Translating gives CSVAQGAFEQYF.